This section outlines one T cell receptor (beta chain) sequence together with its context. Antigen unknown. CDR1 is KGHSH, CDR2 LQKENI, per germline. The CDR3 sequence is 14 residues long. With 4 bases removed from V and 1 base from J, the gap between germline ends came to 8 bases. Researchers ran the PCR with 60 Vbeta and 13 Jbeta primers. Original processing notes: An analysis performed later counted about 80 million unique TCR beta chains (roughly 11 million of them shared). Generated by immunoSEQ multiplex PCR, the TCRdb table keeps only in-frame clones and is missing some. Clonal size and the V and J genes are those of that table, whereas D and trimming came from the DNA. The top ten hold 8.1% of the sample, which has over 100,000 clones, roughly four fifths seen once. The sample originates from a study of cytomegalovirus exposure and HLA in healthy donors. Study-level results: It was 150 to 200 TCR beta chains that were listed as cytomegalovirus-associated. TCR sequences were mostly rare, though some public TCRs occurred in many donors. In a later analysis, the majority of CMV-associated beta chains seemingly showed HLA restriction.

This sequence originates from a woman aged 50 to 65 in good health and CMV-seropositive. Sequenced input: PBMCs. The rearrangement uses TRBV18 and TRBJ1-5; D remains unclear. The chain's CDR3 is CASSQWQSNQPQHF. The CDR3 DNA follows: TGTGCCAGCTCACAATGGCAGAGCAATCAGCCCCAGCATTTT.